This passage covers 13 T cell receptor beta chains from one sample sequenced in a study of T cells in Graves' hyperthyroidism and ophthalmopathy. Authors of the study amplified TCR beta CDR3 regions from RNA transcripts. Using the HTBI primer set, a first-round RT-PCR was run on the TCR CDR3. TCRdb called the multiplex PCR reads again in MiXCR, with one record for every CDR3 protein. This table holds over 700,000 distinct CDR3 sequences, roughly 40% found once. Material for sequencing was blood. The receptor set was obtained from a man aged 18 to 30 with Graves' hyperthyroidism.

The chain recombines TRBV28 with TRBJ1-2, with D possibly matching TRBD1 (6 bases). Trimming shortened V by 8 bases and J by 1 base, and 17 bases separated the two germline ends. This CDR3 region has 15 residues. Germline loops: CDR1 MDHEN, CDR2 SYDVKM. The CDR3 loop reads CASFAGQPNNYGYTF. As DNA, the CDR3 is TGTGCCAGCTTTGCAGGACAGCCGAATAACTATGGCTACACCTTC.

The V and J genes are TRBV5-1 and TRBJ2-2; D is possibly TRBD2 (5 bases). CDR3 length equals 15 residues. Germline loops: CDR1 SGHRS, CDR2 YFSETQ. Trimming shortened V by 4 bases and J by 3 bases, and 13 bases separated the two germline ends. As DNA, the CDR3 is TGCGCCAGCAGCCAAGAGGGCGGAGACACCGGGGAGCTGTTTTTT. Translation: CASSQEGGDTGELFF.

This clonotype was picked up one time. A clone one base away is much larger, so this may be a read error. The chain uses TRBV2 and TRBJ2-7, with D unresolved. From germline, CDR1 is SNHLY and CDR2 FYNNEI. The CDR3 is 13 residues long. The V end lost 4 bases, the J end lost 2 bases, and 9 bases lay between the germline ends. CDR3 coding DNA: TGTGCCAGCAGTGCCAGGCGGCCCTACGAGCAGTACTTC. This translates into CASSARRPYEQYF.

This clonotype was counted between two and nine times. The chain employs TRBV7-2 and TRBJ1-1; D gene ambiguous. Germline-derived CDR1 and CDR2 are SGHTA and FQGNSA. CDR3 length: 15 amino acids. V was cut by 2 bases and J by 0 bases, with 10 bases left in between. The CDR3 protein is CASSLWGGLNTEAFF. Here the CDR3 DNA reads TGTGCCAGCAGCTTATGGGGAGGGCTGAACACTGAAGCTTTCTTT.

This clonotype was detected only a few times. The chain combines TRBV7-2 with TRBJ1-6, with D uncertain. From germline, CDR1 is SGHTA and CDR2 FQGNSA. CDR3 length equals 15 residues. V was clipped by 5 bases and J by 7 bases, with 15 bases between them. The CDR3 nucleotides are TGTGCCAGCAGCCAAGAAGGAGCGGAAAATTCACCCCTCCACTTT. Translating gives CASSQEGAENSPLHF.

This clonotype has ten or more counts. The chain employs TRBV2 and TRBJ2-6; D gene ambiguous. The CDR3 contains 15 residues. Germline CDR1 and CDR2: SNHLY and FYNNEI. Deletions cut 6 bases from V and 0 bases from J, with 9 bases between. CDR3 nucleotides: TGTGCCAGCAGATATCTCCCCTCTGGGGCCAACGTCCTGACTTTC. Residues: CASRYLPSGANVLTF.

The CDR3 DNA follows: TGTGCCAGCAGCCCTACACACGACAGACTCTCTGGAAACACCATATATTTT. This gives the protein CASSPTHDRLSGNTIYF. The genes are TRBV7-2 and TRBJ1-3, with D tentatively TRBD1 (5 bases). V lost 5 bases and J 0 bases, leaving 17 bases between the germline ends. The CDR3 runs to 17 residues. Per germline, CDR1 SGHTA and CDR2 FQGNSA.

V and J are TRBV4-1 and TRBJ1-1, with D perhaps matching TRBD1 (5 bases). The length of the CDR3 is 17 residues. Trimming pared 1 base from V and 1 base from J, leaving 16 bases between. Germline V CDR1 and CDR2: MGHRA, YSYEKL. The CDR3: CASSQGMGLFTNTEAFF. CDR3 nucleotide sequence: TGCGCCAGCAGCCAAGGCATGGGACTGTTTACGAACACTGAAGCTTTCTTT.

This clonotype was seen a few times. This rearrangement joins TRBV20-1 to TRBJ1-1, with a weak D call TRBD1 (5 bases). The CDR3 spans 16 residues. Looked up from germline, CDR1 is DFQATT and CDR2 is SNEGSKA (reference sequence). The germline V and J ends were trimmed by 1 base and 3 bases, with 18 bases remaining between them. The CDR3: CSARGAGQGLDTEAFF. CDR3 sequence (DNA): TGCAGTGCTAGAGGCGCAGGGCAAGGCTTGGACACTGAAGCTTTCTTT.

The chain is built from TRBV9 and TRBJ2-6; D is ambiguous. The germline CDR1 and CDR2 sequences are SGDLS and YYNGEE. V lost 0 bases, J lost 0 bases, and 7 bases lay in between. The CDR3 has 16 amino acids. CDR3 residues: CASSVAAVSGANVLTF. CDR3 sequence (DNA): TGTGCCAGCAGCGTAGCGGCAGTCTCTGGGGCCAACGTCCTGACTTTC.

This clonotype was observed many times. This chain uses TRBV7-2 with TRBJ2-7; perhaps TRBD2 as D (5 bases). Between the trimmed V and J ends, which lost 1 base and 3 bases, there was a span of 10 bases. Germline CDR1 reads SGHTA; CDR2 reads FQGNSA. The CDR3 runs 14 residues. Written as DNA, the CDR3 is TGTGCCAGCAGCTTAGAACGGACTCGCTACGAGCAGTACTTC. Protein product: CASSLERTRYEQYF. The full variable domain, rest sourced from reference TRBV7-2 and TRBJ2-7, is GAGVSQSPSNKVTEKGKDVELRCDPISGHTALYWYRQSLGQGLEFLIYFQGNSAPDKSGLPSDRFSAERTGGSVSTLTIQRTQQEDSAVYLCASSLERTRYEQYFGPGTRLTVT.

CDR3 amino acids: CASLAGDEKLFF. The DNA of the CDR3 is TGTGCCAGCTTAGCGGGGGATGAAAAACTGTTTTTT. This rearrangement joins TRBV25-1 to TRBJ1-4; D may be TRBD1 (5 bases). Germline V gene data show CDR1 as MGHDK and CDR2 as SYGVNS. V gave up 8 bases and J gave up 6 bases, with 10 bases separating them. The CDR3 has 12 residues.

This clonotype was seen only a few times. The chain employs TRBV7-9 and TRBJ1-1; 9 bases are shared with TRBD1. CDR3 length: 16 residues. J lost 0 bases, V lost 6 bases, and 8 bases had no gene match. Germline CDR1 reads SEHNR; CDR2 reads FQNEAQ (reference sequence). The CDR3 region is CASRPTGGGMNTEAFF. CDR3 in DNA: TGTGCCAGCAGACCAACAGGGGGCGGGATGAACACTGAAGCTTTCTTT.